The rows below give T cell receptor beta chains drawn from one sample of a study of T-cell reconstitution after alpha-beta-depleted transplantation in children. One entry per CDR3 protein results from TCRdb running MiXCR on the PCR reads. The table shows 90,000 to 150,000 distinct CDR3 sequences, with more than 20% occurring only once. This specimen consisted of PBMCs, mostly from graft donor cells, obtained 180 days after TCRalphabeta/CD19-depleted stem cell transplant. These receptors were collected from a male patient aged 2-15 years who had a stem cell transplant for chronic granulomatous disease, so the T cells may come from the graft donor. Each CDR3 is given with its conserved first and last residue. D genes are given only for firm matches. Size tells how often a clone was seen (once, few, many) or the class of an expanded clone, and some rows leave it out.

v_gene: TRBV20-1
abundance: many
d_gene: -
j_gene: TRBJ2-3
CDR3nt: TGCAGTGCTAGAGGCCTAGCGTCAGATACGCAGTATTTT
CDR3aa: CSARGLASDTQYF

v_gene: TRBV12-3/TRBV12-4
abundance: -
d_gene: -
j_gene: TRBJ2-7
CDR3nt: TGTGCCAGCAGTTTAGGGGAACTGGACTACGAGCAGTACTTC
CDR3aa: CASSLGELDYEQYF

v_gene: TRBV20-1
abundance: -
d_gene: TRBD1
j_gene: TRBJ1-2
CDR3nt: TGCAGTGCTAGAAAATCGATAGTACAGGGGGACTATGGCTACACCTTC
CDR3aa: CSARKSIVQGDYGYTF

v_gene: TRBV12-3/TRBV12-4
abundance: many
d_gene: -
j_gene: TRBJ2-7
CDR3nt: TGTGCCAGCAGCATGGAGGGGGTGCGCACTAAGGAGAAAACCTACGAGCAGTACTTC
CDR3aa: CASSMEGVRTKEKTYEQYF

v_gene: TRBV5-5
abundance: many
d_gene: -
j_gene: TRBJ2-5
CDR3nt: TGTGCCAGCAGCTCGAAAGACCTAGGGCATGAGACCCAGTACTTC
CDR3aa: CASSSKDLGHETQYF

v_gene: TRBV18
abundance: -
d_gene: -
j_gene: TRBJ2-5
CDR3nt: TGTGCCAGCTCACCGTCCTTGGGGCGGGAGACCCAGTACTTC
CDR3aa: CASSPSLGRETQYF

v_gene: TRBV20-1
abundance: many
d_gene: TRBD1
j_gene: TRBJ2-7
CDR3nt: TGCAGTGCTAGAGAGGACGCAGGGGGCGAGCAGTACTTC
CDR3aa: CSAREDAGGEQYF

v_gene: TRBV15
abundance: many
d_gene: -
j_gene: TRBJ1-2
CDR3nt: TGTGCCACCAGCAGACCCAGACCTAACTATGGCTACACCTTC
CDR3aa: CATSRPRPNYGYTF

v_gene: TRBV12-3/TRBV12-4
abundance: -
d_gene: -
j_gene: TRBJ1-1
CDR3nt: TGTGCCAGCAGTAAGACAGGATCTGAAGCTTTCTTT
CDR3aa: CASSKTGSEAFF

v_gene: TRBV27
abundance: few
d_gene: TRBD2
j_gene: TRBJ2-1
CDR3nt: TGTGCCAGCAGTTTATCAGCGGGAGCTACCTACAATGAGCAGTTCTTC
CDR3aa: CASSLSAGATYNEQFF

v_gene: TRBV20-1
abundance: -
d_gene: TRBD2
j_gene: TRBJ2-4
CDR3nt: TGCAGTGCTAGGCCTAGCGGGAATGGCGGCATTCAGTACTTC
CDR3aa: CSARPSGNGGIQYF

v_gene: TRBV5-5
abundance: many
d_gene: -
j_gene: TRBJ2-7
CDR3nt: TGTGCCAGCAGCTTGGAACCGAACCGTGCCTCCTACGAGCAGTACTTC
CDR3aa: CASSLEPNRASYEQYF

v_gene: TRBV29-1
abundance: many
d_gene: -
j_gene: TRBJ1-2
CDR3nt: TGCAGCGTTGAAGCACTCGGAACACTTTATGGCTACACCTTC
CDR3aa: CSVEALGTLYGYTF

v_gene: TRBV28
abundance: -
d_gene: -
j_gene: TRBJ1-5
CDR3nt: TGTGCCAGCAGTTTAAACCTCGATCAGCCCCAGCATTTT
CDR3aa: CASSLNLDQPQHF

v_gene: TRBV29-1
abundance: many
d_gene: -
j_gene: TRBJ1-2
CDR3nt: TGCAGCGCTAGGGGTGGCTATGGCTACACCTTC
CDR3aa: CSARGGYGYTF

v_gene: TRBV6-1
abundance: many
d_gene: -
j_gene: TRBJ2-7
CDR3nt: TGTGCCAGCAGTGCCCTCACAGTATTGAGCGAGCAGTACTTC
CDR3aa: CASSALTVLSEQYF

v_gene: TRBV5-6
abundance: many
d_gene: -
j_gene: TRBJ1-1
CDR3nt: TGTGCCAGCAGCTTGGTAGGGGACACTGAAGCTTTCTTT
CDR3aa: CASSLVGDTEAFF

v_gene: TRBV29-1
abundance: many
d_gene: -
j_gene: TRBJ2-7
CDR3nt: TGCAGCGTTGGGGCAGGGAATCCCCCCTACGAGCAGTACTTC
CDR3aa: CSVGAGNPPYEQYF

v_gene: TRBV5-1
abundance: -
d_gene: -
j_gene: TRBJ2-1
CDR3nt: TGCGCCAGCAGCTTGGATCTCGCCAGGGCCAATGAGCAGTTCTTC
CDR3aa: CASSLDLARANEQFF

v_gene: TRBV12-3/TRBV12-4
abundance: few
d_gene: -
j_gene: TRBJ2-1
CDR3nt: TGTGCCAGCAGTTTAGGTAGGGGCAATGAGCAGTTCTTC
CDR3aa: CASSLGRGNEQFF

v_gene: TRBV7-6
abundance: -
d_gene: -
j_gene: TRBJ2-7
CDR3nt: TGTGCCAGCAGCTTAATGGAGCCCACCTACGAGCAGTACTTC
CDR3aa: CASSLMEPTYEQYF

v_gene: TRBV20-1
abundance: -
d_gene: -
j_gene: TRBJ2-7
CDR3nt: TGCAGTGCCCGGGGACTTACTAATACCCCCTACGAGCAGTACTTC
CDR3aa: CSARGLTNTPYEQYF

v_gene: TRBV7-2
abundance: few
d_gene: -
j_gene: TRBJ2-5
CDR3nt: TGTGCCAGCAGCCCGGACAGGGAGGGAAAGACCCAGTACTTC
CDR3aa: CASSPDREGKTQYF

v_gene: TRBV11-2
abundance: many
d_gene: TRBD1
j_gene: TRBJ1-2
CDR3nt: TGTGCCAGCAGCTTAGGGGTACAGGGGCTAATACCGGGTGGCTACACCTTC
CDR3aa: CASSLGVQGLIPGGYTF

v_gene: TRBV6-1
abundance: few
d_gene: -
j_gene: TRBJ2-3
CDR3nt: TGTGCCAGCAGTGAATTGTATGGCACAGATACGCAGTATTTT
CDR3aa: CASSELYGTDTQYF

v_gene: TRBV20-1
abundance: once
d_gene: -
j_gene: TRBJ2-3
CDR3nt: TGCAGTGCATTGGGGGCACCTGGGGATACGCAGTATTTT
CDR3aa: CSALGAPGDTQYF

v_gene: TRBV7-8
abundance: -
d_gene: TRBD1
j_gene: TRBJ1-6
CDR3nt: TGTGCCAGCAGCTTAGCGACACAGGGGTATAATTCACCCCTCCACTTT
CDR3aa: CASSLATQGYNSPLHF

v_gene: TRBV12-3/TRBV12-4
abundance: many
d_gene: TRBD1
j_gene: TRBJ2-7
CDR3nt: TGTGCCAGCAGTTTGGGACAGGGGCGAATCTACGAGCAGTACTTC
CDR3aa: CASSLGQGRIYEQYF

v_gene: TRBV12-3/TRBV12-4
abundance: -
d_gene: -
j_gene: TRBJ1-1
CDR3nt: TGTGCCAGCAGTTTAGTGGGTGTCGCTGAAGCTTTCTTT
CDR3aa: CASSLVGVAEAFF

v_gene: TRBV5-1
abundance: -
d_gene: -
j_gene: TRBJ2-7
CDR3nt: TGCGCCAGCAGCCCGCCGGCCTACGAGCAGTACTTC
CDR3aa: CASSPPAYEQYF

v_gene: TRBV12-3/TRBV12-4
abundance: few
d_gene: -
j_gene: TRBJ2-7
CDR3nt: TGTGCCAGCAGTTTACGCTTGCGGGGTCTCGAGCAGTACTTC
CDR3aa: CASSLRLRGLEQYF

v_gene: TRBV5-1
abundance: many
d_gene: -
j_gene: TRBJ2-7
CDR3nt: TGCGCCAGCAGCTTGGCTGCAGGGTGGAACGAGCAGTACTTC
CDR3aa: CASSLAAGWNEQYF

v_gene: TRBV20-1
abundance: many
d_gene: -
j_gene: TRBJ2-7
CDR3nt: TGCAGTGCTCGACACCGGGACCCGGGGGTCTACGAGCAGTACTTC
CDR3aa: CSARHRDPGVYEQYF

v_gene: TRBV20-1
abundance: many
d_gene: TRBD2
j_gene: TRBJ2-1
CDR3nt: TGCAGTGCGGCCGGGACTAGCGGGAGTGATGAGCAGTTCTTC
CDR3aa: CSAAGTSGSDEQFF

v_gene: TRBV20-1
abundance: many
d_gene: TRBD2
j_gene: TRBJ2-1
CDR3nt: TGCAGTGCTATACCGACTAGCGGCCTCTCCTACAATGAGCAGTTCTTC
CDR3aa: CSAIPTSGLSYNEQFF

v_gene: TRBV12-3/TRBV12-4
abundance: -
d_gene: TRBD1
j_gene: TRBJ2-7
CDR3nt: TGTGCCAGCAGTTTTGGTTTTCAGGGACAGGGCGCCGAGCAGTACTTC
CDR3aa: CASSFGFQGQGAEQYF

v_gene: TRBV12-3/TRBV12-4
abundance: -
d_gene: -
j_gene: TRBJ2-3
CDR3nt: TGTGCCAGCAGCCGTATAACTACAGATCCGCAGTATTTT
CDR3aa: CASSRITTDPQYF

v_gene: TRBV24-1
abundance: -
d_gene: TRBD2
j_gene: TRBJ2-1
CDR3nt: TGTGCCACCAGTACCAGAGCGGGAAACTCCTACAATGAGCAGTTCTTC
CDR3aa: CATSTRAGNSYNEQFF

v_gene: TRBV5-1
abundance: many
d_gene: TRBD2
j_gene: TRBJ2-7
CDR3nt: TGCGCCAGCAGCACTCGACTAGCGGGAGGTGCCTACGAGCAGTACTTC
CDR3aa: CASSTRLAGGAYEQYF

v_gene: TRBV7-6
abundance: many
d_gene: -
j_gene: TRBJ2-5
CDR3nt: TGTGCCAGCAGCTTACGTCCCACGTGGGTTCGGGAAGAGACCCAGTACTTC
CDR3aa: CASSLRPTWVREETQYF

v_gene: TRBV6-5
abundance: many
d_gene: -
j_gene: TRBJ2-2
CDR3nt: TGTGCCAGCAGTTACCTTAACACCGGGGAGCTGTTTTTT
CDR3aa: CASSYLNTGELFF

v_gene: TRBV18
abundance: many
d_gene: -
j_gene: TRBJ1-1
CDR3nt: TGTGCCAGCTCACCACCGGGTTACCCATCGAACACTGAAGCTTTCTTT
CDR3aa: CASSPPGYPSNTEAFF